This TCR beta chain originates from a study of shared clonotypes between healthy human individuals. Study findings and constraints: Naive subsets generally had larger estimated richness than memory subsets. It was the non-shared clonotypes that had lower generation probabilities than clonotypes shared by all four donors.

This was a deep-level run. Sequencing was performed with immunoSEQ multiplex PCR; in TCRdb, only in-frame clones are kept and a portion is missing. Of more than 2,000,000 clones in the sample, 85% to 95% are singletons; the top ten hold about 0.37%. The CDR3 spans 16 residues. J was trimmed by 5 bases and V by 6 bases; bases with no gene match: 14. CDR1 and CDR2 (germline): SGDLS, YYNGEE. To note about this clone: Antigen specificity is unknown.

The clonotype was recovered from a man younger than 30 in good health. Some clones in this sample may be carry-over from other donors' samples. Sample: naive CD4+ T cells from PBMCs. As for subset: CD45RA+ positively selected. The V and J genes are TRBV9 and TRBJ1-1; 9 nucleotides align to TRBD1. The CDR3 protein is CASTLMGQGTVTEAFF. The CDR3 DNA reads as TGTGCCAGCACGTTAATGGGACAGGGTACGGTTACTGAAGCTTTCTTT.